Sequencing of this T cell receptor beta chain was carried out in a study of early stage breast cancer tumors. Study-wide results and caveats: Tumors had about 2.5-fold higher T cell density and higher clonality than adjacent normal breast tissue.

Libraries were prepared by immunoSEQ multiplex PCR; TCRdb keeps only in-frame clonotypes and omits some of them. The repertoire consists of about 7,900 clones, with approximately 66% occurring once and the leading ten covering 5.5% to 8%. The trim removed 4 bases at V and 6 bases at J, leaving 3 bases unmatched. In germline, CDR1 is SGHKS, CDR2 YYEKEE (reference sequence). This CDR3 spans 13 amino acids. Each tumor contributed about 19-55 mg of diced tissue. In the case of this clone: Its target is unknown.

This TCR derives from a person aged 65 to 85 with breast cancer. This rearrangement joins TRBV5-5 to TRBJ1-1; 10 nucleotides match TRBD1. The sequenced sample was breast tumor tissue. As DNA, the CDR3 is TGTGCCAGCAGCATCGGGACAGGGGCTGAAGCTTTCTTT. Translated: CASSIGTGAEAFF.